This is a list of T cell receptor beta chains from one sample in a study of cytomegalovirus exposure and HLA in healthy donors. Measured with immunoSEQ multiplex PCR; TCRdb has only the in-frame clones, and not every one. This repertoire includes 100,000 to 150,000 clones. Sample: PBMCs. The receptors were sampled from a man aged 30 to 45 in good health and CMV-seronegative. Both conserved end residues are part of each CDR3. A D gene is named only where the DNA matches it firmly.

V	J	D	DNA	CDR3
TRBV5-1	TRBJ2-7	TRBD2	TGCGCCAGCAGCCAGGAAGGACTAGCCTACGAGCAGTACTTC	CASSQEGLAYEQYF
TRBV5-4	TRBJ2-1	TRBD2	TGTGCCAGCAGCGTTCAAAGACTAGCGGGGGCATTCCAATCCGATGAGCAGTTCTTC	CASSVQRLAGAFQSDEQFF
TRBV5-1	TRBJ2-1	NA	TGCGCCAGCAGCCCGGCGAGAGGTCCTTACAATGAGCAGTTCTTC	CASSPARGPYNEQFF
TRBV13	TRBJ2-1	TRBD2	TGTGCCAGCAGCTTGGCTAGCGGGAGTTCCTACAATGAGCAGTTCTTC	CASSLASGSSYNEQFF
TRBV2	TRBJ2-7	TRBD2	TGTGCCAGCATCTCTGGCGGGAGGGAACACGAGCAGTACTTC	CASISGGREHEQYF
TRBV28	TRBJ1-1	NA	TGTGCCAGCAAACTCAGGGGTGGGGGCACTGAAGCTTTCTTT	CASKLRGGGTEAFF
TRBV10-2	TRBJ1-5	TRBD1	TGCGCCAGCAGCGCCGACAGGGGGCGTCAGCCCCAGCATTTT	CASSADRGRQPQHF
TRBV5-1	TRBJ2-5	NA	TGCGCCAGCAGCACCTCAGACAGCAGCCAAGAGACCCAGTACTTC	CASSTSDSSQETQYF
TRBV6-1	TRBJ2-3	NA	TGTGCCAGCAGTGTTGGACTGGACACAGATACGCAGTATTTT	CASSVGLDTDTQYF
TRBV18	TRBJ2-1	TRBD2	TGTGCCAGCTCACCACCGGGACTAGCAAATGAGCAGTTCTTC	CASSPPGLANEQFF
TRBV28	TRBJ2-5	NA	TGTGCCAGCGGTTCCCGGACTGGAGTAGAGACCCAGTACTTC	CASGSRTGVETQYF
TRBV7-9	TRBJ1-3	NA	TGTGCCAGCAGCACCAGGGAGGCTGGAAACACCATATATTTT	CASSTREAGNTIYF
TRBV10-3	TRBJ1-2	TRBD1	TGTGCCATCAGTGGGGAGGACAGGGTCTATGGCTACACCTTC	CAISGEDRVYGYTF
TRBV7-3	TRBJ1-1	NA	TGTGCCAGCAGCTCGGGGGGCACTGAAGCTTTCTTT	CASSSGGTEAFF
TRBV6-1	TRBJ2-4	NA	TGTGCCAGCAGTGCCCGGGAGACGACCTATCAGGGGGAAAACATTCAGTACTTC	CASSARETTYQGENIQYF
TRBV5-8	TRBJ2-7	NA	TGTGCCAGCAGCTTGAATGGACAGCCCTACGAGCAGTACTTC	CASSLNGQPYEQYF
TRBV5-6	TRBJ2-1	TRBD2	TGTGCCAGCAGCTTGGGACTAGCGGGAGGCTTGGGGAATGAGCAGTTCTTC	CASSLGLAGGLGNEQFF
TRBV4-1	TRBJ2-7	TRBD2	TGCGCCAGCAGCCAAGATCTTAGCGGGAGGGCCTACGAGCAGTACTTC	CASSQDLSGRAYEQYF
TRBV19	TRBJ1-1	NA	TGTGCCAGTAGTATTGACAGGAAGAACACTGAAGCTTTCTTT	CASSIDRKNTEAFF
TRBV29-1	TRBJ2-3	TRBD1	TGCAGCGTTGGGGGTCTTCCGGGACAGAACACAGATACGCAGTATTTT	CSVGGLPGQNTDTQYF
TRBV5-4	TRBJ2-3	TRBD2	TGTGCCAGCAGCCTCGGACTAGCGGGAGTAGCAGATACGCAGTATTTT	CASSLGLAGVADTQYF
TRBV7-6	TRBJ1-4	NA	TGTGCCAGCAGCCGGGACATGGGAGAAAAACTGTTTTTT	CASSRDMGEKLFF
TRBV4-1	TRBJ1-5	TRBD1	TGCGCCAGCAGCCAAGAGGACAGGGTTCACCAGCCCCAGCATTTT	CASSQEDRVHQPQHF
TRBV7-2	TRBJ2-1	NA	TGTGCCAGCAGCTTACCCATAGGGGGGCAGTTCTTC	CASSLPIGGQFF
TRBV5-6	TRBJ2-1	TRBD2	TGTGCCAGCAGCCAACTAGCGGGAGCACACAATGAGCAGTTCTTC	CASSQLAGAHNEQFF
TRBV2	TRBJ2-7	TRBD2	TGTGCCAGTGGTAGCGGGACCTACGAGCAGTACTTC	CASGSGTYEQYF
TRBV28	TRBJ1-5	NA	TGTGCCAGCAGTTCGGGGGGTAGCAATCAGCCCCAGCATTTT	CASSSGGSNQPQHF
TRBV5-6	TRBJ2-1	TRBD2	TGTGCCAGCAGTCCTCCAGCGGGAGAGGCCGATGAGCAGTTCTTC	CASSPPAGEADEQFF
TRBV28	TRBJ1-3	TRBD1	TGTGCCAGCAGTTTAGGGACAGGGAGAAACACCATATATTTT	CASSLGTGRNTIYF
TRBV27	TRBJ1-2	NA	TGTGCCAGCAGTCCCCGGGGGGAGGGGCCTGGCTACACCTTC	CASSPRGEGPGYTF
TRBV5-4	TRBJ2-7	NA	TGTGCCAGCAGCTTGGGACAGAACTACGAGCAGTACTTC	CASSLGQNYEQYF
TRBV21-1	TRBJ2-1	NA	TGTGCCAGCAGCAAAACGGGGGACAGGGGCCGTACCTTTGAGCAGTTCTTC	CASSKTGDRGRTFEQFF
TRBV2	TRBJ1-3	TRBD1	TGTGCCAGCAGTGCCGGGACAGCCGGAAACACCATATATTTT	CASSAGTAGNTIYF
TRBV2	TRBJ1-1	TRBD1	TGTGCCAGCAGTGTAAACAGGGGGATACTAGCTTTCTTT	CASSVNRGILAFF
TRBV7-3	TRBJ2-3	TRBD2	TGTGCCAGCAGCTTAAGTAGCGGGAGGGCGGATACGCAGTATTTT	CASSLSSGRADTQYF
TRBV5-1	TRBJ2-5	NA	TGCGCCAGCAGCTTGGATAGCACGGCGTACCAAGAGACCCAGTACTTC	CASSLDSTAYQETQYF
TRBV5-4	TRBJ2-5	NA	TGTGCCAGCAGCCCCCCCCCTGGGCGCAATTTAGAGACCCAGTACTTC	CASSPPPGRNLETQYF
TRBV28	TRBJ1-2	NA	TGTGCCAGCAGTTTGTTACAGGGAATAGTTAACTATGGCTACACCTTC	CASSLLQGIVNYGYTF
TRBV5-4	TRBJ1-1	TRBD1	TGTGCCAGCAGCTGGAGGGGACAGCCGAACACTGAAGCTTTCTTT	CASSWRGQPNTEAFF
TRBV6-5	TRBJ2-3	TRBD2	TGTGCCAGCAGTTATTGGACTAGCGGGAGTGTCGATACGCAGTATTTT	CASSYWTSGSVDTQYF
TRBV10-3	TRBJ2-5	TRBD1	TGTGCCATCAGTGAGCTGACAGGGGGGGAGACCCAGTACTTC	CAISELTGGETQYF
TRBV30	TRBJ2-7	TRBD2	TGTGCCTTGCGAACTAGCGGGAGAGGCGAGCAGTACTTC	CALRTSGRGEQYF
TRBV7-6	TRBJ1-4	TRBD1	TGTGCCAGCAGCAAAGAGGCAGGGGGCGGCGAAAAACTGTTTTTT	CASSKEAGGGEKLFF
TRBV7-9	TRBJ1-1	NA	TGTGCCAGCAGCGAGTCTTACTTGAACACTGAAGCTTTCTTT	CASSESYLNTEAFF
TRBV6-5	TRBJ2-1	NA	TGTGCCAGCAGCTCCGGGCCCGGGGAGAGCAATGAGCAGTTCTTC	CASSSGPGESNEQFF
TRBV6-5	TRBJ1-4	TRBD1	TGTGCCAGCAGACCCCACGACAGGGGGAATGAAAAACTGTTTTTT	CASRPHDRGNEKLFF
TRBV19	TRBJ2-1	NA	TGTGCCAGTATAGCCAGGGGGGCGCCGGACGAGCAGTTCTTC	CASIARGAPDEQFF
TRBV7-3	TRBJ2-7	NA	TGTGCCAGCAGCTTAGGGGGAACAGGGAGGCAGTACTTC	CASSLGGTGRQYF
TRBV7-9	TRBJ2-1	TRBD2	TGTGCCAGCAGCTTACCACCTGGACGGGAGGGCTACAATGAGCAGTTCTTC	CASSLPPGREGYNEQFF
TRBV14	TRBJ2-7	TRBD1	TGTGCCAGCAGCCCATGGGACAGCTACTCCTACGAGCAGTACTTC	CASSPWDSYSYEQYF
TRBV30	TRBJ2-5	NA	TGTGCCTGGAGTGTCCCCCCGGGGACACACCAAGAGACCCAGTACTTC	CAWSVPPGTHQETQYF
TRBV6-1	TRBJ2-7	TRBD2	TGTGCCATCTTTTCGCAGGCTAGCGGGAGCCACGAGCAGTACTTC	CAIFSQASGSHEQYF
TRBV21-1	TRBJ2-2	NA	TGTGCCAGCGGACTGGGGGGACAGATCACCGGGGAGCTGTTTTTT	CASGLGGQITGELFF
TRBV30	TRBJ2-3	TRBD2	TGTGCCTGGAGTATAGCGGGAGGGGGCACAGATACGCAGTATTTT	CAWSIAGGGTDTQYF